The rows below give T cell receptor beta chains drawn from one sample of a study of blood T cell repertoires in COVID-19. Profiled with immunoSEQ multiplex PCR; TCRdb holds only in-frame clones, not every one. The sample lists fewer than 250,000 clones, about four fifths occurring once. The material sequenced was peripheral blood. These receptors were obtained from a woman in her seventies with active or convalescent COVID-19. Each CDR3 is given with its conserved first and last residue. D genes are given only for firm matches. Clone size, where shown, is once, few, many, or a class for clones that have expanded.

>NA|TRBV15|TRBJ2-7|NA
CATSRVVGYEQYF
TGTGCCACCAGCAGAGTGGTCGGCTACGAGCAGTACTTC
>TRBD2|TRBV25-1|TRBJ2-3|many
CASSDQKRELDTQYF
TGTGCCAGCAGTGATCAGAAGCGGGAGTTAGATACGCAGTATTTT
>TRBD2|TRBV29-1|TRBJ2-3|once
CSASSAGGTDTQYF
TGCAGCGCCTCATCGGCGGGGGGCACAGATACGCAGTATTTT
>TRBD1|TRBV19|TRBJ2-1|NA
CASSLETGKYNEQFF
TGTGCCAGTAGTTTGGAGACAGGGAAATACAATGAGCAGTTCTTC
>NA|TRBV5-5|TRBJ1-1|NA
CASSLYGVMNTEAFF
TGTGCCAGCAGCTTATACGGGGTGATGAACACTGAAGCTTTCTTT
>TRBD1|TRBV18|TRBJ2-2|once
CASSPVSGQGGPNTGELFF
TGTGCCAGCTCACCAGTCTCGGGACAGGGAGGCCCGAACACCGGGGAGCTGTTTTTT
>NA|TRBV5-4|TRBJ1-5|NA
CASSFGDGQPQHF
TGTGCCAGCAGTTTTGGAGATGGACAGCCCCAGCATTTT
>NA|TRBV24-1|TRBJ2-5|once
CATSDSYYQETQYF
TGTGCCACCAGTGATTCGTACTACCAAGAGACCCAGTACTTC
>NA|TRBV27|TRBJ2-7|NA
CASRKKPPDEQYF
TGTGCCAGCCGTAAGAAACCTCCAGACGAGCAGTACTTC
>NA|TRBV18|TRBJ2-6|once
CASLRDTGANVLTF
TGTGCCAGCCTCAGGGATACTGGGGCCAACGTCCTGACTTTC
>TRBD1|TRBV7-6|TRBJ2-5|once
CASSLTGQVQETQYF
TGTGCCAGCAGCTTAACGGGACAGGTCCAAGAGACCCAGTACTTC
>TRBD2|TRBV7-2|TRBJ2-2|NA
CASSPGLATTGELFF
TGTGCCAGCAGCCCCGGACTAGCAACCACCGGGGAGCTGTTTTTT
>TRBD2|TRBV5-1|TRBJ2-2|once
CASSSGRGASNTGELFF
TGCGCCAGCAGCTCAGGGCGGGGGGCCTCGAACACCGGGGAGCTGTTTTTT
>NA|TRBV5-1|TRBJ2-7|NA
CASSPRQDRSYEQYF
TGCGCCAGCAGCCCAAGACAGGACCGCTCCTACGAGCAGTACTTC
>NA|TRBV5-1|TRBJ2-1|NA
CASSLHVSAPQFF
TGCGCCAGCAGCTTACACGTTAGCGCTCCGCAGTTCTTC
>NA|TRBV6-5|TRBJ2-7|NA
CASSLHRGIYYEQYF
TGTGCCAGCAGTCTACATAGAGGGATCTACTACGAGCAGTACTTC
>NA|TRBV15|TRBJ1-3|NA
CATSRDLASSGNTIYF
TGTGCCACCAGCAGAGACTTAGCAAGCTCTGGAAACACCATATATTTT
>NA|TRBV5-5|TRBJ2-2|NA
CASSFTSTNPGELFF
TGTGCCAGCAGCTTTACTAGCACAAACCCCGGGGAGCTGTTTTTT
>NA|TRBV6-5|TRBJ1-1|few
CASTPGPGGTEAFF
TGTGCCAGCACCCCAGGGCCCGGGGGGACTGAAGCTTTCTTT
>TRBD2|TRBV7-3|TRBJ2-1|NA
CASSYRGGRSYNEQFF
TGTGCCAGCAGCTACAGAGGCGGGAGGTCCTACAATGAGCAGTTCTTC
>TRBD1|TRBV9|TRBJ2-3|NA
CASSVVRQGAADTQYF
TGTGCCAGCAGCGTAGTACGACAGGGGGCCGCAGATACGCAGTATTTT
>TRBD1|TRBV28|TRBJ1-2|NA
CASSLRDSLYGYTF
TGTGCCAGCAGTTTAAGGGACAGTCTCTATGGCTACACCTTC
>TRBD2|TRBV18|TRBJ2-3|NA
CASSPGSGGSTDTQYF
TGTGCCAGCTCACCAGGTAGCGGGGGGAGCACAGATACGCAGTATTTT
>NA|TRBV29-1|TRBJ2-7|NA
CSVGLSYEQYF
TGCAGCGTTGGACTATCCTACGAGCAGTACTTC
>NA|TRBV6-5|TRBJ2-7|NA
CASRVRGPYEQYF
TGTGCCAGCAGGGTCAGGGGCCCCTACGAGCAGTACTTC
>NA|TRBV18|TRBJ2-7|NA
CASSPRQATYEQYF
TGTGCCAGCTCACCACGTCAAGCCACCTACGAGCAGTACTTC
>TRBD2|TRBV5-4|TRBJ2-1|NA
CASSGKLAGQSTEQFF
TGTGCCAGCAGCGGCAAACTAGCGGGGCAGTCTACGGAGCAGTTCTTC
>TRBD2|TRBV15|TRBJ2-1|few
CATSREGSYNEQFF
TGTGCCACCAGTCGGGAGGGATCCTACAATGAGCAGTTCTTC
>NA|TRBV2|TRBJ1-1|NA
CASSVLNPGSEAFF
TGTGCCAGCAGTGTTTTAAATCCGGGATCTGAAGCTTTCTTT
>TRBD1|TRBV25-1|TRBJ2-7|few
CASSEGPGTGNDSYEQYF
TGTGCCAGCAGTGAAGGTCCCGGGACAGGGAACGATTCCTACGAGCAGTACTTC
>NA|TRBV5-1|TRBJ1-2|few
CASSLNPGDYTF
TGCGCCAGCAGCTTGAATCCCGGTGACTACACCTTC
>TRBD2|TRBV9|TRBJ2-2|once
CASSVVGGRTGELFF
TGTGCCAGCAGCGTAGTAGGCGGGAGGACCGGGGAGCTGTTTTTT
>TRBD1|TRBV3-1/TRBV3-2|TRBJ2-7|NA
CASSLTGTGTYEQYF
TGTGCCAGCAGCCTAACCGGGACAGGGACTTACGAGCAGTACTTC
>TRBD1|TRBV5-6|TRBJ2-7|few
CASSLAGQGYEQYF
TGTGCCAGCAGCTTGGCTGGACAGGGCTACGAGCAGTACTTC
>NA|TRBV7-9|TRBJ2-1|NA
CASRLTRTAYNEQFF
TGTGCCAGCAGGTTGACTAGGACAGCCTACAATGAGCAGTTCTTC
>TRBD2|TRBV11-2|TRBJ2-7|NA
CASSLEMPSGTYEQYF
TGTGCCAGCAGCTTAGAGATGCCTAGCGGGACCTACGAGCAGTACTTC
>NA|TRBV19|TRBJ1-5|NA
CASRAGYSNQPQHF
TGTGCCAGTAGGGCAGGGTATAGCAATCAGCCCCAGCATTTT
>NA|TRBV6-5|TRBJ2-7|NA
CASSRTSYEQYF
TGTGCCTCCTCCCGGACTTCCTACGAGCAGTACTTC
>NA|TRBV9|TRBJ2-7|NA
CASSDQGYEQYF
TGTGCCAGCAGCGACCAGGGGTACGAGCAGTACTTC
>TRBD2|TRBV15|TRBJ2-2|NA
CATSPRLAGGNGELFF
TGTGCCACCAGCCCGCGACTAGCGGGAGGGAACGGGGAGCTGTTTTTT
>NA|TRBV6-5|TRBJ1-1|NA
CASSYSAGNTEAFF
TGTGCCAGCAGTTACTCGGCAGGGAACACTGAAGCTTTCTTT
>NA|TRBV19|TRBJ1-5|few
CASTRGVISNQPQHF
TGTGCCAGCACACGGGGGGTAATCAGCAATCAGCCCCAGCATTTT
>TRBD1|TRBV27|TRBJ1-2|NA
CASSPTLGQGDYGYTF
TGTGCCAGCAGTCCGACCCTTGGACAGGGCGACTATGGCTACACCTTC